This TCR beta chain was found in a study of blood T cell repertoires in COVID-19. The wider study: Sites in the United States, Italy and Spain provided acute and convalescent COVID-19 samples. PBMCs, B-cell-depleted T cells, or T cells were the source of the cDNA or gDNA that made up the material.

V lost 0 bases and J 4 bases, leaving 11 bases between the germline ends. Germline V gene lookup returns CDR1 LNHDA and CDR2 SQIVND (reference sequence). There are 15 residues in the CDR3. Source study methods: Reference gene primers were amplified, and this amplification served to estimate nucleated cell counts. Profiled with immunoSEQ multiplex PCR; TCRdb holds only in-frame clones, not every one. V and J calls and clone size are as listed in that table; D and trimming were resolved from the DNA. The repertoire holds 85,000 to 100,000 clones, with 75% to 95% as singletons. Input material: peripheral blood. The chain employs TRBV19 and TRBJ2-3; a possible D gene is TRBD2 (6 bases). The sequence came from a man aged 55 to 69 with acute or convalescent COVID-19. This CDR3 reads CASSIDWGDADTQYF. The CDR3 DNA follows: TGTGCCAGTAGTATAGACTGGGGGGACGCAGATACGCAGTATTTT.